Each of the 20 T cell receptor beta chains below was sequenced from the same sample in a study of OX40 agonist ivuxolimab in advanced cancers. TCRdb's table, derived via immunoSEQ multiplex PCR, lists solely in-frame clones and lacks some. Of 95,000 to 150,000 clones in the sample, just under 95% are singletons; the top ten hold 0.15% to 0.17%. The sequencing used CD4+ or CD8+ T cells sorted from blood, collected in a trial of the OX40 agonist ivuxolimab. The receptors derive from an adult with an advanced solid tumor such as melanoma, head and neck, liver or kidney cancer.

V is TRBV5-6 and J is TRBJ2-5, with TRBD1 identical over 10 bases. J gave up 5 bases and V 4 bases, and 8 bases lay outside the gene matches. Germline CDR1 SGHDT, CDR2 YYEEEE. This CDR3 has 15 residues. In DNA, the CDR3 is TGTGCCAGCAGCCTAGGGACAGGGGAGCTGGAGACCCAGTACTTC. Its protein is CASSLGTGELETQYF.

The gene calls are TRBV2 and TRBJ2-5; 8 bases are a match to TRBD1. Germline-derived CDR1 and CDR2 are SNHLY and FYNNEI. The trim removed 8 bases at V and 5 bases at J, leaving 13 bases unmatched. CDR3 length equals 15 residues. CDR3: CASFFQDRDRETQYF. DNA for the CDR3: TGTGCCAGCTTTTTTCAGGACAGGGATCGTGAGACCCAGTACTTC. Full variable domain (missing parts from reference TRBV2 and TRBJ2-5): EPEVTQTPSHQVTQMGQEVILRCVPISNHLYFYWYRQILGQKVEFLVSFYNNEISEKSEIFDDQFSVERPDGSNFTLKIRSTKLEDSAMYFCASFFQDRDRETQYFGPGTRLLVL.

The rearrangement joins TRBV20-1 to TRBJ1-2; D remains ambiguous. CDR3 length equals 11 residues. V gave up 1 base and J gave up 8 bases, with 8 bases separating them. In germline, CDR1 is DFQATT, CDR2 SNEGSKA (reference sequence). Here the CDR3 reads CSARAPGGYTF. CDR3 in DNA: TGCAGTGCTAGAGCCCCTGGGGGCTACACCTTC.

J is TRBJ2-7 and V is TRBV9, with 8 bases matching TRBD2. V was pared by 4 bases and J by 1 base, with 7 bases of the junction left unmatched. Germline CDR1 SGDLS, CDR2 YYNGEE. This CDR3 spans 15 amino acids. Here the CDR3 DNA reads TGTGCCAGCAGCCGGGAGCGGGAGACTTCCTACGAGCAGTACTTC. This encodes CASSRERETSYEQYF.

This chain joins TRBV7-9 and TRBJ2-7; 9 nucleotides agree with TRBD1. The CDR3 loop spans 15 amino acids. The germline V gene has CDR1 SEHNR and CDR2 FQNEAQ (reference sequence). Trimming cost V 5 bases and J 4 bases; bases outside gene matches: 9. The DNA for the CDR3 is TGTGCCAGCAGCGTAAACAGGGGGCCACCATACGAGCAGTACTTC. This sequence encodes CASSVNRGPPYEQYF. The whole variable domain, remainder taken from reference TRBV7-9 and TRBJ2-7, is DTGVSQNPRHKITKRGQNVTFRCDPISEHNRLYWYRQTLGQGPEFLTYFQNEAQLEKSRLLSDRFSAERPKGSFSTLEIQRTEQGDSAMYLCASSVNRGPPYEQYFGPGTRLTVT.

The gene calls are TRBV18 and TRBJ2-7; TRBD2 matches 8 bases. Trimming removed 3 bases from V and 5 bases from J; junction bases left unmatched: 12. Germline assignment: CDR1 KGHSH and CDR2 LQKENI. The CDR3 has 16 residues. The chain's CDR3 is CASSPGRGGGFDEQYF. The CDR3 bases are TGTGCCAGCTCACCCGGACGGGGGGGCGGGTTCGACGAGCAGTACTTC.

The rearrangement links TRBV11-2 to TRBJ2-7; D call uncertain. The ends were cut back, 1 base at V and 3 bases at J, with 10 bases in the middle. The CDR3 runs to 14 residues. CDR1 is SGHAT and CDR2 is FQNNGV in the germline V gene. The DNA of the CDR3 is TGTGCCAGCAGCTTAGGCAACAGCCTCTACGAGCAGTACTTC. Its protein product is CASSLGNSLYEQYF. The whole variable domain, remainder taken from reference TRBV11-2 and TRBJ2-7, is EAGVAQSPRYKIIEKRQSVAFWCNPISGHATLYWYQQILGQGPKLLIQFQNNGVVDDSQLPKDRFSAERLKGVDSTLKIQPAKLEDSAVYLCASSLGNSLYEQYFGPGTRLTVT.

V usage is TRBV2 and J usage is TRBJ2-5, with 12 bases that match TRBD2. Germline CDR1 reads SNHLY; CDR2 reads FYNNEI. The CDR3 totals 14 residues. V lost 8 bases to trimming and J lost 5 bases; unmatched junction nucleotides: 6. CDR3 residues: CASSSGGARETQYF. The CDR3 nucleotides read TGTGCCAGCTCTAGCGGGGGGGCCCGGGAGACCCAGTACTTC. Based on the CDR3 plus reference TRBV2 and TRBJ2-5, the full variable domain is EPEVTQTPSHQVTQMGQEVILRCVPISNHLYFYWYRQILGQKVEFLVSFYNNEISEKSEIFDDQFSVERPDGSNFTLKIRSTKLEDSAMYFCASSSGGARETQYFGPGTRLLVL.

Worth noting for this clone: The same CDR3 can be traced to other DNA sequences in this sample. The rearrangement joins TRBV5-1 to TRBJ1-1; no definite D call. The CDR3 runs to 14 residues. Trimming stripped 4 bases from V and 2 bases from J, with 12 bases between. Germline CDR1 is SGHRS and CDR2 is YFSETQ. The CDR3 nucleotides read TGCGCCAGCAGCGAGGGTCGAAAAAACACTGAAGCTTTCTTT. This codes for CASSEGRKNTEAFF.

This clone has a single count. V usage is TRBV9 and J usage is TRBJ1-3; 7 bases agree with TRBD1. The length of the CDR3 is 15 residues. Germline values: CDR1 SGDLS, CDR2 YYNGEE. With V trimmed by 5 bases and J by 4 bases, 9 bases remained unmatched. The CDR3 sequence: CASSGHRGDGNTIYF. The CDR3 coding sequence is TGTGCCAGCAGTGGACACAGGGGTGACGGAAACACCATATATTTT.

This chain uses TRBV4-3 with TRBJ1-1; no clear D. The CDR3 sequence is 13 residues long. V shed 2 bases and J shed 11 bases, with 15 bases lying between them. The germline V gene has CDR1 LGHNA and CDR2 YSLEER. The CDR3: CASSQFGSGSAFF. CDR3 nucleotides: TGCGCCAGCAGCCAATTCGGCAGTGGGAGTGCTTTCTTT.

The J gene is TRBJ1-3, the V gene TRBV7-2; no definite D call. Per the germline V gene, CDR1 is SGHTA and CDR2 is FQGNSA. V was clipped by 1 base and J by 4 bases, with 20 bases between them. This CDR3 contains 18 residues. This CDR3 is CASSLVYNGQAWGNTIYF. The DNA of the CDR3 is TGTGCCAGCAGCTTAGTATATAATGGTCAGGCGTGGGGAAACACCATATATTTT.

The chain employs TRBV18 and TRBJ2-5; no firm D call. Trimming stripped 5 bases from V and 3 bases from J, with 7 bases between. The CDR3 consists of 12 residues. Germline V gene data show CDR1 as KGHSH and CDR2 as LQKENI. The CDR3 nucleotides are TGTGCCAGCTCATATACGGAAGAGACCCAGTACTTC. Encoded protein: CASSYTEETQYF.

The CDR3 sequence is CASSSDRGRPLHF. The CDR3 coding sequence is TGTGCCAGCAGCTCGGACAGGGGCAGACCCCTCCACTTT. V and J are TRBV7-8 and TRBJ1-6; TRBD1 matches at 9 bases. The germline gives CDR1 SGHVS, CDR2 FQNEAQ. V dropped 4 bases and J dropped 12; count of bases not matched to a gene: 4. The length of the CDR3 is 13 residues.

The chain carries TRBV18 and TRBJ1-1; tentatively, D is TRBD1 (5 bases). Trimming took off 7 bases at V and 1 base at J, with 10 bases between the two ends. Germline loops: CDR1 KGHSH, CDR2 LQKENI. The CDR3 sequence is 13 residues long. The CDR3 nucleotides are TGTGCCAGCTACTTAGGACAGAACACTGAAGCTTTCTTT. This translates into CASYLGQNTEAFF.

The chain has TRBV27 and TRBJ2-1; 10 bases are shared with TRBD2. J was trimmed by 4 bases and V by 6 bases; bases with no gene match: 6. The CDR3 length is 15 residues. The V gene's germline CDR1 is MNHEY and CDR2 SMNVEV (reference sequence). In nucleotides, the CDR3 is TGTGCCAGCAGCCCGAGGACTAGCGGATACAATGAGCAGTTCTTC. It is translated as CASSPRTSGYNEQFF.

The chain has TRBV5-1 and TRBJ2-6; D uncertain. CDR1 is SGHRS, CDR2 YFSETQ, per germline. V was clipped by 0 bases and J by 2 bases, with 6 bases between them. The CDR3 covers 15 residues. The CDR3 nucleotides are TGCGCCAGCAGCTTGGACAGACCTGGGGCCAACGTCCTGACTTTC. Translating it yields CASSLDRPGANVLTF.

The chain combines TRBV6-1 with TRBJ1-5; D is unresolved. The CDR3 contains 13 residues. CDR1 and CDR2 from the germline V gene are MNHNS and SASEGT. Trimming cost V 6 bases and J 4 bases, with 10 bases left between them. The CDR3: CASSLETNQPQHF. DNA of the CDR3: TGTGCCAGCAGCCTAGAGACAAATCAGCCCCAGCATTTT.

This clone was counted a single time. This sequence joins TRBV18 and TRBJ2-5; D is perhaps TRBD1 (5 bases). This CDR3 is 14 amino acids long. V dropped 0 bases and J dropped 4 bases, with 9 bases sitting between them. Germline CDR1 reads KGHSH; CDR2 reads LQKENI. CDR3 amino acids: CASSPPGRVETQYF. The CDR3 DNA follows: TGTGCCAGCTCACCACCGGGCAGGGTAGAGACCCAGTACTTC.

The gene calls are TRBV10-3 and TRBJ2-1, with D tentatively TRBD1 or TRBD2 (6 bases each). The V end was cut by 3 bases, the J end by 9 bases, with 15 bases between. Germline CDR1 ENHRY, CDR2 SYGVKD. CDR3 size: 14 residues. As DNA, the CDR3 is TGTGCCATCAGTGAAGCGGGCAGGGGAGGTGAGCAGTTCTTC. This codes for CAISEAGRGGEQFF.